Following are 17 T cell receptor beta chains from one sample sequenced in a study of blood T cell repertoires in COVID-19. Data came from immunoSEQ multiplex PCR; TCRdb stores just in-frame clones and leaves some out. The sample carries around 260,000 clones, approximately 85% recorded once. Material for sequencing was peripheral blood. The source is a human donor with COVID-19, enrolled during active disease. The donor label of this sample is uncertain.

The chain carries TRBV15 and TRBJ1-5; possibly TRBD1 for D (6 bases). The V gene lost 4 bases and the J gene lost 4 bases, with 11 bases spanning the gap. The germline V gene encodes CDR1 LNHNV and CDR2 YYDKDF (reference sequence). This CDR3 contains 14 residues. The CDR3 here is CATSTDRRNQPQHF. CDR3 DNA: TGTGCCACCAGCACAGACAGGCGAAATCAGCCCCAGCATTTT. Using reference TRBV15 and TRBJ1-5 for the parts outside the CDR3, the full variable domain is DAMVIQNPRYQVTQFGKPVTLSCSQTLNHNVMYWYQQKSSQAPKLLFHYYDKDFNNEADTPDNFQSRRPNTSFCFLDIRSPGLGDTAMYLCATSTDRRNQPQHFGDGTRLSIL.

The rearrangement uses TRBV2 and TRBJ1-2; the match to TRBD1 covers 11 bases. The CDR3 length is 18 residues. After removal of 4 bases from V and 2 bases from J, the junction contained 12 bases not matched to a gene. The germline V gene encodes CDR1 SNHLY and CDR2 FYNNEI. The DNA of the CDR3 is TGTGCCAGCAGTGTAAATTTCTTGGGGACAGGGGGAAACTATGGCTACACCTTC. It specifies CASSVNFLGTGGNYGYTF.

This chain links TRBV18 with TRBJ2-7; 13 bases are a match to TRBD2. Germline V lookup: CDR1 KGHSH, CDR2 LQKENI. The CDR3 length is 14 residues. V dropped 5 bases and J dropped 5; count of bases not matched to a gene: 3. CDR3 DNA sequence: TGTGCCAGCTCAACGGGACTAGCGGGAAACGAGCAGTACTTC. The encoded protein is CASSTGLAGNEQYF.

The CDR3 DNA follows: TGTGCCAGCAGCTTGAGTACTGGACAGGGGGCTGAGTACTTC. Translation gives CASSLSTGQGAEYF. The V call is TRBV5-4, the J call TRBJ2-7, with 11 nucleotides matching TRBD1. CDR1 and CDR2 from the germline V gene are SGHNT and YYREEE (reference sequence). The CDR3 spans 14 residues. Unmatched junction bases numbered 8, after V lost 1 base and J lost 11 bases. Full variable domain (remainder filled in from reference TRBV5-4 and TRBJ2-7): ETGVTQSPTHLIKTRGQQVTLRCSSQSGHNTVSWYQQALGQGPQFIFQYYREEENGRGNFPPRFSGLQFPNYSSELNVNALELDDSALYLCASSLSTGQGAEYFGPGTRLTVT.

This clone was counted between two and nine times. The V gene is TRBV4-1, the J gene TRBJ1-1; TRBD1 agrees at 8 bases. The CDR3 extends over 17 amino acids. The ends lost 1 base at V and 5 bases at J; junction bases unmatched: 12. CDR1 is MGHRA, CDR2 YSYEKL, per germline. The CDR3: CASSQAPGGARLTEAFF. The CDR3 DNA is TGCGCCAGCAGCCAAGCGCCAGGGGGCGCCCGTTTGACTGAAGCTTTCTTT.

This chain uses TRBV7-2 with TRBJ1-1, with 7 bases identical to TRBD1. The germline CDR1 and CDR2 sequences are SGHTA and FQGNSA. This CDR3 is 13 amino acids long. V lost 6 bases and J lost 3; bases outside the gene matches: 4. The DNA for the CDR3 is TGTGCCAGCAGTCAGGGACAGTACACTGAAGCTTTCTTT. Protein product: CASSQGQYTEAFF.

This clone has just one count. V gene TRBV28 combines with J gene TRBJ2-7; TRBD2 is a possible D gene (6 bases). V was shortened by 5 bases and J by 7 bases, with 18 bases between the two germline ends. The CDR3 sequence is 14 residues long. Germline V lookup: CDR1 MDHEN, CDR2 SYDVKM. The CDR3 protein is CASSVEGPSWEQYF. The CDR3 bases are TGTGCCAGCAGTGTGGAGGGCCCTTCTTGGGAGCAGTACTTC.

The chain carries TRBV5-1 and TRBJ1-4, with D hard to call. The CDR3 length is 14 residues. The V end was cut by 5 bases, the J end by 7 bases, with 15 bases between. CDR1 and CDR2 from the germline V gene are SGHRS and YFSETQ. The CDR3 region has the DNA TGCGCCAGCAGTCAGAATCCGGGTTTTGAAAAACTGTTTTTT. It codes for CASSQNPGFEKLFF.

This clone was picked up one time. Here the CDR3 reads CASSYIGGRASDTQYF. The CDR3 DNA is TGTGCCAGCAGTTATATCGGCGGGAGGGCCTCAGATACGCAGTATTTT. This sequence joins TRBV6-5 and TRBJ2-3; the match to TRBD2 covers 9 bases. Germline lookup yields CDR1 MNHEY and CDR2 SVGAGI. The CDR3 spans 16 residues. V trimming: 3 bases; J trimming: 4 bases; junction bases outside the gene matches: 8.

The chain couples TRBV10-3 to TRBJ2-2; TRBD1 aligns across 7 bases. This CDR3 contains 16 residues. From germline, CDR1 is ENHRY and CDR2 SYGVKD. With 0 bases clipped from V and 3 bases from J, the junction kept 4 bases outside the gene matches. The CDR3 here is CAISESRGQYTGELFF. CDR3 DNA: TGTGCCATCAGTGAGTCGAGGGGACAGTACACCGGGGAGCTGTTTTTT.

This chain connects TRBV28 to TRBJ1-6; no clear D gene. The CDR3 contains 13 residues. Trimming left V 10 bases short and J 6 bases short, with 13 bases between. The V gene's germline CDR1 is MDHEN and CDR2 SYDVKM. CDR3 amino acids: CATYTLANSPLHF. Here the CDR3 DNA reads TGTGCCACTTACACGCTGGCTAATTCACCCCTCCACTTT.

This clone was recorded a few times. J is TRBJ1-4 and V is TRBV4-1; maybe TRBD1 (5 bases). CDR3 length: 16 amino acids. V was cut by 2 bases and J by 5 bases, with 15 bases left in between. The V gene's germline CDR1 is MGHRA and CDR2 YSYEKL. CDR3 loop: CASSQPYRQLNEKLFF. The DNA for the CDR3 is TGCGCCAGCAGCCAACCCTATAGACAGTTAAATGAAAAACTGTTTTTT.

The chain couples TRBV7-6 to TRBJ2-5; D perhaps matches TRBD1 (6 bases). Germline lookup yields CDR1 SGHVS and CDR2 FNYEAQ. CDR3 length: 14 residues. Between the trimmed V and J ends, which lost 5 bases and 4 bases, there was a span of 14 bases. The CDR3 here is CASSPLWGRETQYF. CDR3 nucleotides: TGTGCCAGCAGCCCCCTTTGGGGGCGAGAGACCCAGTACTTC.

This chain links TRBV29-1 with TRBJ1-1, with 7 bases identical to TRBD1. CDR3 length equals 13 residues. CDR1 is SQVTM and CDR2 is ANQGSEA in the germline V gene. V lost 7 bases and J lost 1; bases outside the gene matches: 6. In DNA form, the CDR3 reads TGCAGCGCTCAGGGGGGCGAGAACACTGAAGCTTTCTTT. Its translation is CSAQGGENTEAFF. The entire variable domain, with the rest obtained from reference TRBV29-1 and TRBJ1-1, is as follows: SAVISQKPSRDICQRGTSLTIQCQVDSQVTMMFWYRQQPGQSLTLIATANQGSEATYESGFVIDKFPISRPNLTFSTLTVSNMSPEDSSIYLCSAQGGENTEAFFGQGTRLTVV.

This chain links TRBV19 with TRBJ1-1, with D perhaps matching TRBD1 (6 bases). The V gene's germline CDR1 is LNHDA and CDR2 SQIVND (reference sequence). CDR3 length equals 13 residues. V lost 5 bases and J lost 8, with 15 bases in between. CDR3 in DNA: TGTGCCAGTAGTGTGAGTCAGGGGCGCGAAGCTTTCTTT. This encodes CASSVSQGREAFF.

J is TRBJ1-2 and V is TRBV4-3, with 11 bases fitting TRBD1. The CDR3 spans 16 residues. J lost 8 bases, V lost 4 bases, and 12 bases had no gene match. Germline-derived CDR1 and CDR2 are LGHNA and YSLEER. The CDR3 region is CASSPDVGQGAGGYTF. CDR3 sequence (DNA): TGCGCCAGCAGCCCGGACGTTGGACAGGGGGCAGGGGGCTACACCTTC.

V and J are TRBV5-5 and TRBJ1-3; perhaps TRBD1 as D (5 bases). Trimming removed 0 bases at V and 2 bases at J, with 6 bases between. The CDR3 has 14 residues. Germline V CDR1 and CDR2: SGHKS, YYEKEE (reference sequence). The CDR3: CASSLGTPGNTIYF. The CDR3 nucleotides are TGTGCCAGCAGCTTGGGGACACCTGGAAACACCATATATTTT.